These T cell receptor beta chains were read from a single sample in a study of PD-1 blockade in classical Hodgkin lymphoma. Generated by immunoSEQ multiplex PCR, the TCRdb table keeps only in-frame clones and is missing some. The sample has about 51,000 clones; approximately 80% are singletons. Sequences were derived from peripheral blood mononuclear cells (PBMCs), sampled before the fourth cycle of nivolumab. These receptors all come from a human donor with classical Hodgkin lymphoma. Each CDR3 is given with its conserved first and last residue. The order of the fields is CDR3 protein, CDR3 DNA, J gene, clone size, D gene, V gene. The D gene is left open where the match is weak. Part of the rows lack a size; the others show once, few, many or a class for expanded clones.

CDR3 protein: CASSLQLGSGNQPQHF
CDR3 DNA: TGTGCCAGCAGCTTACAGTTGGGGTCGGGCAATCAGCCCCAGCATTTT
J gene: TRBJ1-5
clone size: NA
D gene: NA
V gene: TRBV7-2

CDR3 protein: CASGWSGGGQTDTQYF
CDR3 DNA: TGTGCTAGTGGTTGGTCAGGAGGGGGGCAAACAGATACGCAGTATTTT
J gene: TRBJ2-3
clone size: NA
D gene: NA
V gene: TRBV12-5

CDR3 protein: CASSHTGQTKNTEAFF
CDR3 DNA: TGTGCCAGCTCACACACGGGACAGACTAAGAACACTGAAGCTTTCTTT
J gene: TRBJ1-1
clone size: NA
D gene: TRBD1
V gene: TRBV18

CDR3 protein: CASSPGGGGTGANVLTF
CDR3 DNA: TGTGCCAGCAGCCCCGGGGGCGGGGGCACTGGGGCCAACGTCCTGACTTTC
J gene: TRBJ2-6
clone size: few
D gene: NA
V gene: TRBV7-9

CDR3 protein: CASSQDPQGETQYF
CDR3 DNA: TGCGCCAGCAGCCAAGACCCACAGGGAGAGACCCAGTACTTC
J gene: TRBJ2-5
clone size: NA
D gene: NA
V gene: TRBV4-1

CDR3 protein: CASSWAVNTGELFF
CDR3 DNA: TGTGCCAGCAGCTGGGCAGTGAACACCGGGGAGCTGTTTTTT
J gene: TRBJ2-2
clone size: NA
D gene: NA
V gene: TRBV7-9

CDR3 protein: CASSLDSQGRYEQYF
CDR3 DNA: TGTGCCAGCAGCTTAGATTCACAGGGTCGGTACGAGCAGTACTTC
J gene: TRBJ2-7
clone size: NA
D gene: NA
V gene: TRBV11-2

CDR3 protein: CATGTGRGETQYF
CDR3 DNA: TGTGCCACCGGGACAGGGCGAGGGGAGACCCAGTACTTC
J gene: TRBJ2-5
clone size: NA
D gene: TRBD1
V gene: TRBV6-1

CDR3 protein: CASSQGGFSTDTQYF
CDR3 DNA: TGCGCCAGCAGTCAAGGCGGGTTTAGCACAGATACGCAGTATTTT
J gene: TRBJ2-3
clone size: few
D gene: NA
V gene: TRBV23-1

CDR3 protein: CASSLARTGSNQPQHF
CDR3 DNA: TGTGCCAGCAGCTTAGCGCGGACAGGGTCCAATCAGCCCCAGCATTTT
J gene: TRBJ1-5
clone size: NA
D gene: TRBD1
V gene: TRBV7-9

CDR3 protein: CASSLANAGGNTQYF
CDR3 DNA: TGCGCCAGCAGCTTGGCCAACGCAGGGGGAAATACGCAGTATTTT
J gene: TRBJ2-3
clone size: once
D gene: TRBD1
V gene: TRBV5-1

CDR3 protein: CASSLGRSSGNTIYF
CDR3 DNA: TGTGCCAGCAGCTTGGGTAGAAGCTCTGGAAACACCATATATTTT
J gene: TRBJ1-3
clone size: NA
D gene: NA
V gene: TRBV7-9

CDR3 protein: CASSLVDVWGDQPQHF
CDR3 DNA: TGTGCCAGCAGCTTAGTAGATGTTTGGGGGGATCAGCCCCAGCATTTT
J gene: TRBJ1-5
clone size: NA
D gene: NA
V gene: TRBV7-9

CDR3 protein: CASSGTSKPGELFF
CDR3 DNA: TGTGCCAGCTCGGGGACTAGCAAGCCCGGGGAGCTGTTTTTT
J gene: TRBJ2-2
clone size: NA
D gene: TRBD2
V gene: TRBV7-2

CDR3 protein: CASSEDGGNNEQFF
CDR3 DNA: TGTGCCAGCAGTGAAGATGGGGGGAACAATGAGCAGTTCTTC
J gene: TRBJ2-1
clone size: NA
D gene: NA
V gene: TRBV25-1

CDR3 protein: CAISDRGDHTEAFF
CDR3 DNA: TGTGCCATCAGTGATCGGGGCGACCACACTGAAGCTTTCTTT
J gene: TRBJ1-1
clone size: NA
D gene: NA
V gene: TRBV10-3

CDR3 protein: CASTTEGHGYTF
CDR3 DNA: TGCGCCAGCACAACAGAGGGCCATGGCTACACCTTC
J gene: TRBJ1-2
clone size: NA
D gene: NA
V gene: TRBV5-1

CDR3 protein: CASSLLLLAGAGSYNEQFF
CDR3 DNA: TGTGCCAGCAGCTTGTTGTTACTAGCGGGAGCCGGCTCCTACAATGAGCAGTTCTTC
J gene: TRBJ2-1
clone size: NA
D gene: TRBD2
V gene: TRBV5-6

CDR3 protein: CASSARRTDNTQYF
CDR3 DNA: TGTGCCAGCAGCGCCCGCCGGACGGACAATACGCAGTATTTT
J gene: TRBJ2-3
clone size: NA
D gene: NA
V gene: TRBV9

CDR3 protein: CASSQFWRGSNTGELFF
CDR3 DNA: TGTGCCAGCAGCCAATTTTGGCGGGGGTCGAACACCGGGGAGCTGTTTTTT
J gene: TRBJ2-2
clone size: NA
D gene: TRBD2
V gene: TRBV4-2

CDR3 protein: CAWSDPDEQFF
CDR3 DNA: TGTGCCTGGAGTGACCCCGATGAGCAGTTCTTC
J gene: TRBJ2-1
clone size: few
D gene: NA
V gene: TRBV30

CDR3 protein: CASSPQGATSYNSPLHF
CDR3 DNA: TGTGCCAGCTCACCCCAGGGGGCAACGTCCTATAATTCACCCCTCCACTTT
J gene: TRBJ1-6
clone size: NA
D gene: TRBD1
V gene: TRBV18

CDR3 protein: CASSPQVLNTEAFF
CDR3 DNA: TGTGCCAGCTCACCGCAGGTTCTGAACACTGAAGCTTTCTTT
J gene: TRBJ1-1
clone size: NA
D gene: NA
V gene: TRBV18

CDR3 protein: CASTPGTRGVRETQYF
CDR3 DNA: TGCGCCAGCACGCCCGGGACTCGGGGGGTCAGAGAGACCCAGTACTTC
J gene: TRBJ2-5
clone size: NA
D gene: TRBD2
V gene: TRBV10-1

CDR3 protein: CASSIAPGAGNTIYF
CDR3 DNA: TGTGCCAGTAGTATAGCTCCGGGAGCTGGAAACACCATATATTTT
J gene: TRBJ1-3
clone size: NA
D gene: NA
V gene: TRBV19